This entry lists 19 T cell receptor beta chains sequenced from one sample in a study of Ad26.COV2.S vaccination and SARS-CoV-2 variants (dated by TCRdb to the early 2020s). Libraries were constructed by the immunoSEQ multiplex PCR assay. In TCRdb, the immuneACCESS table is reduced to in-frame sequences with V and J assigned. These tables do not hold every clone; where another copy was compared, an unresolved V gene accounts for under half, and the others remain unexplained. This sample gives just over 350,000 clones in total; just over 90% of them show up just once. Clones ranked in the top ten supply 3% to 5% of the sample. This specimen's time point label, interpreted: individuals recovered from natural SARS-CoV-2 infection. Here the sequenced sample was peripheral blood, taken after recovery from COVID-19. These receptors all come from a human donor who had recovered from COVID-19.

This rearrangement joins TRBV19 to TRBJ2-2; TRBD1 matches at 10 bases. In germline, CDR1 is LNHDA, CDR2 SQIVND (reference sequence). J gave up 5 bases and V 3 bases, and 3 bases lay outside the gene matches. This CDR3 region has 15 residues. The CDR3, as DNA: TGTGCCAGTAGTATCCGACAGGGGGCGACCGGGGAGCTGTTTTTT. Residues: CASSIRQGATGELFF.

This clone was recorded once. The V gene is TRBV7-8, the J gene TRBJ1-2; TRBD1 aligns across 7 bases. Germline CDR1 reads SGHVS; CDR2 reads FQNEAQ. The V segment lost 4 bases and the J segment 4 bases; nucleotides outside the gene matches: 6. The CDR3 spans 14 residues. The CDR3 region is CASSSQGEAYGYTF. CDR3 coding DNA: TGTGCCAGCAGCTCTCAGGGGGAGGCCTATGGCTACACCTTC.

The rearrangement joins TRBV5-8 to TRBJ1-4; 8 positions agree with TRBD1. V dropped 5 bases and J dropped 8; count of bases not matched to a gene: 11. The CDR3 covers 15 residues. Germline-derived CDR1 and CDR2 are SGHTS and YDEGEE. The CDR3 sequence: CASRMDRAPSEKLFF. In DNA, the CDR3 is TGTGCCAGCAGAATGGACAGGGCCCCTTCGGAAAAACTGTTTTTT. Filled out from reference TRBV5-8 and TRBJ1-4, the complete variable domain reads EAGVTQSPTHLIKTRGQQATLRCSPISGHTSVYWYQQALGLGLQFLLWYDEGEERNRGNFPPRFSGRQFPNYSSELNVNALELEDSALYLCASRMDRAPSEKLFFGSGTQLSVL.

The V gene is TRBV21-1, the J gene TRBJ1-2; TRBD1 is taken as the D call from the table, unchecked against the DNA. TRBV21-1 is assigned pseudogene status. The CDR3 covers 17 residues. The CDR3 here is CASSSFTGHLIGYGYTF. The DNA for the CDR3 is TGTGCCAGCAGCTCCTTCACGGGACACTTAATAGGTTATGGCTACACCTTC.

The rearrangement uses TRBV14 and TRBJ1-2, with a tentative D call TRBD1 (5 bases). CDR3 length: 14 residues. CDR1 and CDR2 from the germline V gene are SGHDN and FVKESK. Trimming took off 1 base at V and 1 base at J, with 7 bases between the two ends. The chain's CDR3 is CASSQVGDNYGYTF. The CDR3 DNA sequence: TGTGCCAGCAGCCAAGTGGGGGATAACTATGGCTACACCTTC.

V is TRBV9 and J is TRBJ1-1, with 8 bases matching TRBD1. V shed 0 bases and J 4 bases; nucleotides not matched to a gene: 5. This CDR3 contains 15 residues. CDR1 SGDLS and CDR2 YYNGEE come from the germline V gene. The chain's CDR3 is CASSVATGAGTEAFF. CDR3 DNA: TGTGCCAGCAGCGTAGCGACAGGGGCGGGCACTGAAGCTTTCTTT.

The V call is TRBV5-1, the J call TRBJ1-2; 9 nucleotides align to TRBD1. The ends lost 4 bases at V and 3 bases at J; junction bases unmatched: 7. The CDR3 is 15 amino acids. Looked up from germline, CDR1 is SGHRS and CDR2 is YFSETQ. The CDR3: CASSIGTGWYYGYTF. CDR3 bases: TGCGCCAGCAGCATCGGGACAGGGTGGTACTATGGCTACACCTTC.

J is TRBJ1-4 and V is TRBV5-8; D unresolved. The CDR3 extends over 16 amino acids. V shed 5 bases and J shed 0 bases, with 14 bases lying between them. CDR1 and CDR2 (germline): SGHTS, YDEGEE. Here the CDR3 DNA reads TGTGCCAGCAGGACCTTGGTCAGGCCAACTAATGAAAAACTGTTTTTT. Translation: CASRTLVRPTNEKLFF.

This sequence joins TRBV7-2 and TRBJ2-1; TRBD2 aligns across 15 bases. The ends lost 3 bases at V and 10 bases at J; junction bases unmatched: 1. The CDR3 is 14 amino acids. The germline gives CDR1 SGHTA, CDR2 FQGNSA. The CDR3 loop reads CASSFGTSGGEQFF. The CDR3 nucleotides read TGTGCCAGCAGCTTTGGGACTAGCGGGGGGGAGCAGTTCTTC.

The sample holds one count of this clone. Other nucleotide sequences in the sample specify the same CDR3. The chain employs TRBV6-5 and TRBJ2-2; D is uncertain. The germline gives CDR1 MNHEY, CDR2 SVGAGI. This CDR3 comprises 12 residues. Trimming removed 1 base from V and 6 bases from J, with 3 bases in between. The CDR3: CASSYLAGELFF. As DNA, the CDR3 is TGTGCCAGCAGTTACTTAGCCGGGGAGCTGTTTTTT.

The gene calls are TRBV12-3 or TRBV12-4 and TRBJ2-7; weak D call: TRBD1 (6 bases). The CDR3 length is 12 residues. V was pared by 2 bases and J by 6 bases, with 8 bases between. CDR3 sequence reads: CASSLSGVEQYF. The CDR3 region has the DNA TGTGCCAGCAGTTTATCAGGGGTCGAGCAGTACTTC.

CDR3 in DNA: TGTGCCAGCAGTTACGGAGCGGGGGTAGAGACCCAGTACTTC. Protein sequence: CASSYGAGVETQYF. The chain carries TRBV6-2 or TRBV6-3 and TRBJ2-5; TRBD2 aligns across 8 bases. V lost 2 bases to trimming and J lost 4 bases; unmatched junction nucleotides: 3. Germline V CDR1 and CDR2: MNHEY, SVGEGT. This CDR3 has 14 amino acids.

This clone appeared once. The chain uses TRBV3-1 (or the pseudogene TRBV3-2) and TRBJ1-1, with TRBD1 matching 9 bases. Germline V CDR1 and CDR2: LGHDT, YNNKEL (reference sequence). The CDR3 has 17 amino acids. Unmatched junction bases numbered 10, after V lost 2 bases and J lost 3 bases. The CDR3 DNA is TGTGCCAGCAGCCAAACCCCAGGACAGGGGCGCGACACTGAAGCTTTCTTT. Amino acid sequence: CASSQTPGQGRDTEAFF.

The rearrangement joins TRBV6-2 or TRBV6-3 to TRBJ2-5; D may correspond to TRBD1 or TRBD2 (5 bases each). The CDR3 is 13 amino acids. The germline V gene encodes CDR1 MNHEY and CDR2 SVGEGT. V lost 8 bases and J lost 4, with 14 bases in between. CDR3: CASCPGRSETQYF. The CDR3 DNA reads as TGTGCCAGCTGCCCGGGACGGTCAGAGACCCAGTACTTC.

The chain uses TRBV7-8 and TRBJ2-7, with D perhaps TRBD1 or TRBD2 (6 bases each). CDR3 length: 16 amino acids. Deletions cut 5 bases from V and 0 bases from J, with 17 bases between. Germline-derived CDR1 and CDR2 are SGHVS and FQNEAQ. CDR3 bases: TGTGCCAGCAGCCGATCTGGGGGGCCGCGCTCCTACGAGCAGTACTTC. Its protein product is CASSRSGGPRSYEQYF.

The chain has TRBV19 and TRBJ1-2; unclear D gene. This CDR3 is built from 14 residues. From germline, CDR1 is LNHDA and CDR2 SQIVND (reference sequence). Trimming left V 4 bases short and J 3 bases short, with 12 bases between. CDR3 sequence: CASSTPLEHYGYTF. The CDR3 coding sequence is TGTGCCAGTAGTACCCCGCTAGAGCACTATGGCTACACCTTC.

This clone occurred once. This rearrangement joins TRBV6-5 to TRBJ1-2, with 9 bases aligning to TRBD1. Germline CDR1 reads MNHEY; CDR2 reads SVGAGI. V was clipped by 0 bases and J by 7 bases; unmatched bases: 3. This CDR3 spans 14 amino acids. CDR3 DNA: TGTGCCAGCAGTTACTCAGACAGGGGGACTGGCTACACCTTC. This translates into CASSYSDRGTGYTF.

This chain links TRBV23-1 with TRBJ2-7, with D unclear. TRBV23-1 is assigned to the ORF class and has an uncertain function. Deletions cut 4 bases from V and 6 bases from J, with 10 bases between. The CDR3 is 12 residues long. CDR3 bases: TGCGCCAGCAGTCGTGAGGTAGGCGAGCAGTACTTC. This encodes CASSREVGEQYF.

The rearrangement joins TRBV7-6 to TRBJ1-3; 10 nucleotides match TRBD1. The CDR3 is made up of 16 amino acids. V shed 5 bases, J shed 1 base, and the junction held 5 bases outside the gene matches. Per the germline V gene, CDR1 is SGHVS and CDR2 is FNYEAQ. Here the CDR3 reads CASSSGTGVSGNTIYF. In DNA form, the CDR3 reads TGTGCCAGCAGCAGCGGGACAGGGGTTTCTGGAAACACCATATATTTT.